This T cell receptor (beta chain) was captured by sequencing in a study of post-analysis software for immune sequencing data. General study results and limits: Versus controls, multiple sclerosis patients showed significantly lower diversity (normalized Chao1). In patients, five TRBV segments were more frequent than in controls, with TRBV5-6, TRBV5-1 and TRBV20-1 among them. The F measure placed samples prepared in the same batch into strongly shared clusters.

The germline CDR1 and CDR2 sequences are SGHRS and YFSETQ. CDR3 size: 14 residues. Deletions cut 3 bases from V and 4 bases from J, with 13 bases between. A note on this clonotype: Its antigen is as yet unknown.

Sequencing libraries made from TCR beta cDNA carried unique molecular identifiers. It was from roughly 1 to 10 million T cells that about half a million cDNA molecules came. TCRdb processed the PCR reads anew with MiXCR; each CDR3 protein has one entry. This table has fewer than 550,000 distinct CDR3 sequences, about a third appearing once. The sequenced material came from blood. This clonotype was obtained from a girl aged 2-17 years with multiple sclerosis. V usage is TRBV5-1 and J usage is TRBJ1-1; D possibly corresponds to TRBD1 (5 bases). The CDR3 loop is CASSWAGTRTEAFF. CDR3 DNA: TGCGCCAGCAGCTGGGCAGGGACCCGCACTGAAGCTTTCTTT.